The next 20 T cell receptor beta chains were all read from a single sample in a study of T cell repertoires in cytomegalovirus infection (dated by TCRdb to the late 2010s). The sample's treatment or condition label, decoded: in vitro stimulation with specific CMV peptide epitopes to enrich CMV-specific T cells. Sequencing relied on an Illumina HiSeq 1500. The public reads were quality trimmed at Q25 with fastp and then assembled into clones with MiXCR by TCRdb, keeping productive beta chains. Every CDR3 protein is listed once, alongside the most common genes and DNA of its rows. The sample yields tens of thousands of distinct CDR3 sequences; 20% were counted once. Less than 70% of the sample belongs to the ten largest clones. Antigens for these TCRs are unknown. The specimen comprised CD8+ T cells from cultured PBMCs, sampled from culture after CMV antigen stimulation. Receptors originate from a human donor in good health (CMV status not recorded). Some clones in this sample may be carry-over from other donors' samples.

This clonotype turned up a few times. A single base separates this from a much larger clone, so it may be a read error. The chain joins TRBV5-6 to TRBJ1-5, with TRBD1 as a possible D gene (5 bases). Germline loops: CDR1 SGHDT, CDR2 YYEEEE. Trimming took off 0 bases at V and 8 bases at J, with 12 bases between the two ends. The CDR3 runs 14 residues. CDR3 sequence: CASSLAPGREPQHF. CDR3 coding DNA: TGTGCCAGCAGCTTGGCACCAGGGCGGGAGCCCCAGCATTTT.

V is TRBV6-8 and J is TRBJ2-7; D not resolved. The CDR3 spans 11 residues. Germline V lookup: CDR1 MNHGY, CDR2 SAAAGT. Trimming took 10 bases from V and 6 from J, leaving 13 bases between them. CDR3 bases: TGTGCCACCTCACTTGGCTTCGAGCAGTACTTC. The encoded protein is CATSLGFEQYF.

The V gene is TRBV7-2, the J gene TRBJ2-5, with 13 nucleotides matching TRBD2. The V segment lost 5 bases and the J segment 0 bases; nucleotides outside the gene matches: 9. Germline loops: CDR1 SGHTA, CDR2 FQGNSA. There are 18 residues in the CDR3. CDR3 sequence reads: CASSPRLAGGRYQETQYF. The CDR3 DNA reads as TGTGCCAGCAGCCCCAGACTAGCGGGGGGTCGATACCAAGAGACCCAGTACTTC.

The chain couples TRBV7-6 to TRBJ2-6; possibly TRBD2 for D (7 bases). The CDR3 covers 17 residues. With 5 bases removed from V and 4 bases from J, the gap between germline ends came to 18 bases. The germline gives CDR1 SGHVS, CDR2 FNYEAQ. CDR3 bases: TGTGCCAGCAGCATGTACCAGGGGAGGGGAGGGGCCAACGTCCTGACTTTC. The encoded protein is CASSMYQGRGGANVLTF.

Relative to its sample, this clonotype is medium-sized. The V call is TRBV6-1, the J call TRBJ1-1; 11 nucleotides match TRBD1. This CDR3 spans 14 amino acids. CDR1 is MNHNS and CDR2 is SASEGT in the germline V gene. V lost 4 bases, J lost 5 bases, and 3 bases stayed unmatched. CDR3 sequence: CASSAGTGGTEAFF. The CDR3 coding sequence is TGTGCCAGCAGTGCCGGGACAGGGGGGACTGAAGCTTTCTTT.

The V call is TRBV7-8, the J call TRBJ1-3; no definite D call. Germline assignment: CDR1 SGHVS and CDR2 FQNEAQ. The CDR3 is 14 amino acids. V was clipped by 2 bases and J by 4 bases, with 9 bases between them. The CDR3 region is CASSLYGNGNTIYF. DNA of the CDR3: TGTGCCAGCAGCTTATACGGGAACGGAAACACCATATATTTT. The full variable domain, rest sourced from reference TRBV7-8 and TRBJ1-3, is GAGVSQSPRYKVAKRGQDVALRCDPISGHVSLFWYQQALGQGPEFLTYFQNEAQLDKSGLPSDRFFAERPEGSVSTLKIQRTQQEDSAVYLCASSLYGNGNTIYFGEGSWLTVV.

In its sample, this clonotype was seen many times. The V and J genes are TRBV12-3 or TRBV12-4 and TRBJ2-7; unclear D gene. V lost 3 bases to trimming and J lost 2 bases, with 5 bases between them. The CDR3 contains 12 residues. CDR3 in amino acids: CASSLTPYEQYF. The CDR3 DNA follows: TGTGCCAGCAGTTTGACGCCCTACGAGCAGTACTTC.

This clonotype has just a few counts. The chain uses TRBV4-3 and TRBJ1-3; weak D call: TRBD1 (6 bases). Trimming cost V 1 base and J 2 bases, with 9 bases left between them. Germline V gene lookup returns CDR1 LGHNA and CDR2 YSLEER. The CDR3 spans 15 residues. CDR3 residues: CASSQGTAAGNTIYF. The CDR3 DNA reads TGCGCCAGCAGCCAAGGGACAGCAGCTGGAAACACCATATATTTT.

This clonotype was observed a handful of times. V gene TRBV2 combines with J gene TRBJ2-7; TRBD2 aligns across 8 bases. Germline V gene lookup returns CDR1 SNHLY and CDR2 FYNNEI. V was clipped by 1 base and J by 4 bases; unmatched bases: 6. This CDR3 spans 15 amino acids. The CDR3, as DNA: TGTGCCAGCAGTGAAGGTGTGAGCGGGGGATACGAGCAGTACTTC. It yields the protein CASSEGVSGGYEQYF. Complete variable domain (other parts from reference TRBV2 and TRBJ2-7): EPEVTQTPSHQVTQMGQEVILRCVPISNHLYFYWYRQILGQKVEFLVSFYNNEISEKSEIFDDQFSVERPDGSNFTLKIRSTKLEDSAMYFCASSEGVSGGYEQYFGPGTRLTVT.

V is TRBV15 and J is TRBJ1-2; the D is unclear. Germline assignment: CDR1 LNHNV and CDR2 YYDKDF (reference sequence). V was trimmed by 0 bases and J by 0 bases, leaving 11 bases between them. This CDR3 contains 16 residues. The CDR3 sequence: CATSRERRASNYGYTF. As DNA, the CDR3 is TGTGCCACCAGCAGAGAACGAAGGGCGTCTAACTATGGCTACACCTTC.

This clonotype occurred a few times. The chain employs TRBV5-5 and TRBJ2-7, with 9 bases lining up with TRBD1. CDR1 and CDR2 from the germline V gene are SGHKS and YYEKEE (reference sequence). Trimming removed 4 bases from V and 3 bases from J; junction bases left unmatched: 8. The CDR3 length is 15 residues. CDR3 in amino acids: CASSGRGQGDYEQYF. The CDR3 DNA reads TGTGCCAGCAGCGGGAGGGGACAGGGTGACTACGAGCAGTACTTC.

A single count supports this clonotype. The CDR3 nucleotides read TGTGCCAGCAGCTTAATCACTAGCGGGCCCAACCACAATGAGCAGTTCTTC. This gives the protein CASSLITSGPNHNEQFF. V and J are TRBV7-6 and TRBJ2-1, with 9 nucleotides matching TRBD2. J lost 5 bases, V lost 2 bases, and 10 bases had no gene match. Germline lookup yields CDR1 SGHVS and CDR2 FNYEAQ. This CDR3 comprises 17 residues.

This clonotype turned up a few times. The chain links TRBV6-5 to TRBJ1-1, with 7 bases aligning to TRBD1. Trimming cost V 10 bases and J 1 base; bases outside gene matches: 6. Germline CDR1 and CDR2: MNHEY and SVGAGI. The CDR3 is made up of 13 amino acids. For the CDR3, the DNA is TGTGCCACCCTGGGACAGACGAACACTGAAGCTTTCTTT. Protein: CATLGQTNTEAFF.

This rearrangement joins TRBV7-8 to TRBJ2-7; TRBD2 matches at 15 bases. Trimming removed 3 bases from V and 0 bases from J; junction bases left unmatched: 12. In germline, CDR1 is SGHVS, CDR2 FQNEAQ. There are 20 residues in the CDR3. The CDR3 bases are TGTGCCAGCAGCTTCGGCGGGACTAGCGGGGGGCCCATACACTCCTACGAGCAGTACTTC. It is translated as CASSFGGTSGGPIHSYEQYF.

The chain is built from TRBV6-6 and TRBJ1-5; tentatively, D is TRBD1 (5 bases). From germline, CDR1 is MNHNY and CDR2 SVGAGI (reference sequence). The CDR3 is made up of 13 amino acids. V lost 11 bases and J lost 4, with 15 bases in between. CDR3: CACTGGFNQPQHF. The CDR3 DNA reads TGTGCCTGCACCGGGGGTTTTAATCAGCCCCAGCATTTT.

CDR3 bases: TGTGCCAGCTTCGGCGGGAGTGACAATGAGCAGTTCTTC. Amino acid sequence: CASFGGSDNEQFF. The rearrangement uses TRBV11-2 and TRBJ2-1; TRBD2 matches at 7 bases. The V gene's germline CDR1 is SGHAT and CDR2 FQNNGV. The CDR3 sequence is 13 residues long. The junction had 6 bases not matched to a gene; V was cut back by 8 bases and J by 5 bases. Drawing the rest from reference TRBV11-2 and TRBJ2-1, the complete variable domain is EAGVAQSPRYKIIEKRQSVAFWCNPISGHATLYWYQQILGQGPKLLIQFQNNGVVDDSQLPKDRFSAERLKGVDSTLKIQPAKLEDSAVYLCASFGGSDNEQFFGPGTRLTVL.

V is TRBV5-1 and J is TRBJ2-1; D is perhaps TRBD1 (6 bases). This CDR3 spans 14 amino acids. Germline CDR1 and CDR2: SGHRS and YFSETQ. Between the trimmed V and J ends, which lost 4 bases and 3 bases, there was a span of 11 bases. CDR3 sequence reads: CASSGRDNYNEQFF. The CDR3 coding sequence is TGCGCCAGCAGCGGTCGGGACAACTACAATGAGCAGTTCTTC.

The rearrangement links TRBV7-2 to TRBJ1-5, with D tentatively TRBD1 (5 bases). CDR3 length equals 13 residues. Germline lookup yields CDR1 SGHTA and CDR2 FQGNSA. Trimming took off 6 bases at V and 4 bases at J, with 10 bases between the two ends. CDR3 region: CASRSGTNQPQHF. For the CDR3, the DNA is TGTGCCAGCAGGTCTGGGACGAATCAGCCCCAGCATTTT.

The chain links TRBV12-3 or TRBV12-4 to TRBJ1-2; a possible D gene is TRBD1 (6 bases). The CDR3 runs 15 residues. V shed 4 bases and J shed 5 bases, with 17 bases lying between them. The CDR3 DNA sequence: TGTGCCAGCAGTTCCCCCGCGGGGGCGCCATATGGCTACACCTTC. Its translation is CASSSPAGAPYGYTF.

This clonotype was seen a few times. The gene calls are TRBV7-2 and TRBJ2-7; no clear D. In germline, CDR1 is SGHTA, CDR2 FQGNSA. V shed 4 bases and J shed 7 bases, with 14 bases lying between them. This CDR3 has 13 amino acids. DNA for the CDR3: TGTGCCAGCAGCTCCTACCACTTGAAGGAGCAGTACTTC. The encoded protein is CASSSYHLKEQYF.